Below, 23 T cell receptor beta chains from the same sample are listed, as sequenced in a study of blood T cell repertoires in COVID-19. Profiling relied on immunoSEQ multiplex PCR, and the TCRdb table lists in-frame clones only, not all of them. The table lists 200,000 to 300,000 clones, roughly 80% of them singletons, with around an eighth in the top ten. The sequencing sample was made of peripheral blood. The receptors were sampled from a woman aged 55-69 years with active or convalescent COVID-19.

This chain uses TRBV29-1 with TRBJ2-3; the D is unclear. The ends were cut back, 7 bases at V and 6 bases at J, with 8 bases in the middle. The CDR3 spans 10 residues. CDR1 SQVTM and CDR2 ANQGSEA come from the germline V gene. CDR3 sequence: CSAQQDTQYF. In DNA form, the CDR3 reads TGCAGCGCACAGCAGGATACGCAGTATTTT.

The DNA for the CDR3 is TGTGCCAGCTCACCACCGGGGAGGGTTCCCCAAGAGACCCAGTACTTC. Residues: CASSPPGRVPQETQYF. V gene TRBV18 combines with J gene TRBJ2-5, with TRBD2 matching 7 bases. Trimming took 0 bases from V and 1 from J; bases not matched to a gene: 5. Germline assignment: CDR1 KGHSH and CDR2 LQKENI. The CDR3 loop spans 16 amino acids.

V gene TRBV7-9 combines with J gene TRBJ2-5; no definite D call. In germline, CDR1 is SEHNR, CDR2 FQNEAQ (reference sequence). V gave up 6 bases and J gave up 1 base, with 12 bases separating them. The CDR3 covers 14 residues. The CDR3 bases are TGTGCCAGCAGTTCTGAGGTCAGCCAAGAGACCCAGTACTTC. It codes for CASSSEVSQETQYF. Full variable domain (outside the CDR3, taken from reference TRBV7-9 and TRBJ2-5): DTGVSQNPRHKITKRGQNVTFRCDPISEHNRLYWYRQTLGQGPEFLTYFQNEAQLEKSRLLSDRFSAERPKGSFSTLEIQRTEQGDSAMYLCASSSEVSQETQYFGPGTRLLVL.

This chain links TRBV28 with TRBJ1-5; maybe TRBD1 (5 bases). This CDR3 comprises 13 residues. The V gene's germline CDR1 is MDHEN and CDR2 SYDVKM. V lost 5 bases to trimming and J lost 1 base, with 6 bases between them. The CDR3 DNA follows: TGTGCCAGCAGTCGGGGGAGCAATCAGCCCCAGCATTTT. Protein sequence: CASSRGSNQPQHF.

The chain joins TRBV5-1 to TRBJ2-3; 8 bases agree with TRBD1. The CDR3 has 15 residues. Germline values: CDR1 SGHRS, CDR2 YFSETQ. V gave up 4 bases and J gave up 3 bases; unmatched junction bases: 7. The CDR3 is CASSEGQVGTDTQYF. CDR3 nucleotides: TGCGCCAGCAGCGAGGGACAGGTGGGGACAGATACGCAGTATTTT. Variable domain in full (rest from reference TRBV5-1 and TRBJ2-3): KAGVTQTPRYLIKTRGQQVTLSCSPISGHRSVSWYQQTPGQGLQFLFEYFSETQRNKGNFPGRFSGRQFSNSRSEMNVSTLELGDSALYLCASSEGQVGTDTQYFGPGTRLTVL.

This clone was found once. This rearrangement joins TRBV6-5 to TRBJ2-1; tentative D call: TRBD2 (6 bases). The CDR3 is 13 amino acids. Germline CDR1 reads MNHEY; CDR2 reads SVGAGI. Deletions cut 2 bases from V and 6 bases from J, with 8 bases between. CDR3: CASSYGTRNEQFF. The CDR3 DNA is TGTGCCAGCAGTTACGGGACTCGCAATGAGCAGTTCTTC.

The chain is built from TRBV30 and TRBJ1-4, with TRBD1 as a possible D gene (6 bases). Trimming took 3 bases from V and 3 from J, leaving 11 bases between them. CDR1 and CDR2 (germline): GTSNPN, SVGIG (reference sequence). CDR3 length: 14 residues. DNA of the CDR3: TGTGCCTGGAGAGGCAGGGGTTCTAATGAAAAACTGTTTTTT. It translates to CAWRGRGSNEKLFF.

This clone was detected only a few times. In DNA form, the CDR3 reads TGCAGCGTTGAAATCGATTCACAGGGGGTAGCGGCAACTAATGAAAAACTGTTTTTT. Its translation: CSVEIDSQGVAATNEKLFF. The chain carries TRBV29-1 and TRBJ1-4, with 8 nucleotides matching TRBD1. After removal of 2 bases from V and 0 bases from J, the junction contained 14 bases not matched to a gene. Germline lookup yields CDR1 SQVTM and CDR2 ANQGSEA. This CDR3 contains 19 residues.

The J gene is TRBJ2-7, the V gene TRBV25-1, with D possibly being TRBD1 (6 bases). V lost 2 bases to trimming and J lost 11 bases, with 13 bases between them. The CDR3 spans 12 residues. Germline CDR1 is MGHDK and CDR2 is SYGVNS. The CDR3 is CASSEGKHREYF. The CDR3 nucleotides are TGTGCCAGCAGTGAAGGGAAACACAGGGAGTACTTC.

This chain connects TRBV12-3 or TRBV12-4 to TRBJ1-5, with D unresolved. Trimming shortened V by 4 bases and J by 9 bases, and 10 bases separated the two germline ends. The length of the CDR3 is 12 residues. CDR3 loop: CASSSGLLPQHF. CDR3 nucleotide sequence: TGTGCCAGCAGTTCTGGGCTTTTGCCCCAGCATTTT.

This clone was seen a few times. The CDR3 sequence is CASSPPNADGYTF. The CDR3 nucleotides read TGTGCCAGCTCACCACCGAATGCAGATGGCTACACCTTC. The chain is built from TRBV18 and TRBJ1-2, with D unclear. Germline CDR1 KGHSH, CDR2 LQKENI. This CDR3 is built from 13 residues. V dropped 0 bases and J dropped 6 bases, with 8 bases sitting between them.

This rearrangement joins TRBV7-2 to TRBJ1-5, with D perhaps TRBD1 (6 bases). Trimming shortened V by 5 bases and J by 6 bases, and 17 bases separated the two germline ends. Germline V gives CDR1 SGHTA, CDR2 FQGNSA. The CDR3 has 15 amino acids. CDR3: CASSPTGMGTQPQHF. In nucleotides, the CDR3 is TGTGCCAGCAGCCCAACAGGGATGGGTACTCAGCCCCAGCATTTT. The full variable domain, its missing parts supplied by reference TRBV7-2 and TRBJ1-5, is GAGVSQSPSNKVTEKGKDVELRCDPISGHTALYWYRQSLGQGLEFLIYFQGNSAPDKSGLPSDRFSAERTGGSVSTLTIQRTQQEDSAVYLCASSPTGMGTQPQHFGDGTRLSIL.

The chain employs TRBV30 and TRBJ1-3; D gene uncertain. V gave up 0 bases and J gave up 0 bases, with 3 bases separating them. CDR3 length: 13 amino acids. Germline loops: CDR1 GTSNPN, CDR2 SVGIG (reference sequence). For the CDR3, the DNA is TGTGCCTGGAGTGTCCACTCTGGAAACACCATATATTTT. This sequence encodes CAWSVHSGNTIYF.

The rearrangement joins TRBV6-5 to TRBJ1-2; possible D gene TRBD1, 5 bases. V dropped 3 bases and J dropped 2 bases, with 13 bases sitting between them. Germline CDR1 MNHEY, CDR2 SVGAGI. CDR3 size: 15 residues. DNA of the CDR3: TGTGCCAGCAGTTATTACAGACAGAAAAACTATGGCTACACCTTC. It is translated as CASSYYRQKNYGYTF.

This chain connects TRBV6-2 or TRBV6-3 to TRBJ1-1; possible D gene TRBD1, 6 bases. There are 15 residues in the CDR3. Germline-derived CDR1 and CDR2 are MNHEY and SVGEGT. V dropped 1 base and J dropped 1 base, with 10 bases sitting between them. DNA for the CDR3: TGTGCCAGCAGTTACTTTGGACAGAAGAACACTGAAGCTTTCTTT. Amino acids: CASSYFGQKNTEAFF.

This chain links TRBV14 with TRBJ2-1, with D maybe TRBD1 (6 bases). CDR3 length: 13 residues. Germline lookup yields CDR1 SGHDN and CDR2 FVKESK. The germline V and J ends were trimmed by 4 bases and 5 bases, with 9 bases remaining between them. The CDR3, as DNA: TGTGCCAGCAGCCGGGACACCGACAATGAGCAGTTCTTC. Protein product: CASSRDTDNEQFF. Full variable domain (missing parts from reference TRBV14 and TRBJ2-1): EAGVTQFPSHSVIEKGQTVTLRCDPISGHDNLYWYRRVMGKEIKFLLHFVKESKQDESGMPNNRFLAERTGGTYSTLKVQPAELEDSGVYFCASSRDTDNEQFFGPGTRLTVL.

The chain couples TRBV10-3 to TRBJ2-5; 7 bases are shared with TRBD2. This CDR3 has 12 amino acids. Germline values: CDR1 ENHRY, CDR2 SYGVKD. The V segment lost 5 bases and the J segment 4 bases; nucleotides outside the gene matches: 1. DNA of the CDR3: TGTGCCATCAGTAGCGGGGTAGAGACCCAGTACTTC. Protein sequence: CAISSGVETQYF.

The rearrangement joins TRBV10-3 to TRBJ2-7; a weak D match, TRBD2 (6 bases). The length of the CDR3 is 15 residues. V lost 2 bases and J lost 7, with 18 bases in between. Germline CDR1 is ENHRY and CDR2 is SYGVKD. The CDR3 region is CAISEVAGTPEEQYF. In DNA form, the CDR3 reads TGTGCCATCAGTGAGGTGGCGGGGACCCCGGAGGAGCAGTACTTC.

V and J are TRBV6-5 and TRBJ1-6; 8 bases fit TRBD1. J lost 10 bases, V lost 3 bases, and 11 bases had no gene match. There are 16 residues in the CDR3. Germline CDR1 MNHEY, CDR2 SVGAGI. The CDR3 loop is CASSYSRGQGSSPLHF. The CDR3 nucleotides read TGTGCCAGCAGTTATTCTCGAGGACAGGGATCATCACCCCTCCACTTT.

The chain joins TRBV28 to TRBJ1-1; D perhaps matches TRBD1 (5 bases). V lost 4 bases, J lost 3 bases, and 15 bases lay in between. The CDR3 consists of 15 residues. Germline CDR1 MDHEN, CDR2 SYDVKM. CDR3 sequence (DNA): TGTGCCAGCAGTTCGATCCTCGGGGGTTACACTGAAGCTTTCTTT. This encodes CASSSILGGYTEAFF.

The rearrangement uses TRBV9 and TRBJ1-1, with a possible D match to TRBD1 (5 bases). Trimming took 3 bases from V and 1 from J, leaving 7 bases between them. CDR1 is SGDLS, CDR2 YYNGEE, per germline. The CDR3 consists of 13 residues. The CDR3 coding sequence is TGTGCCAGCAGCGCAACAGGGAACACTGAAGCTTTCTTT. It is translated as CASSATGNTEAFF.

The J gene is TRBJ2-5, the V gene TRBV6-5; 7 bases agree with TRBD2. The CDR3 totals 15 residues. Trimming cost V 0 bases and J 1 base; bases outside gene matches: 2. Germline V lookup: CDR1 MNHEY, CDR2 SVGAGI. Written as DNA, the CDR3 is TGTGCCAGCAGTTACTCGGGGGGGACCCAAGAGACCCAGTACTTC. Its protein is CASSYSGGTQETQYF.

V and J are TRBV30 and TRBJ1-1, with 7 bases lining up with TRBD1. CDR3 length: 14 amino acids. The ends lost 3 bases at V and 1 base at J; junction bases unmatched: 5. Germline V gene sequence: CDR1 GTSNPN, CDR2 SVGIG (reference sequence). CDR3 sequence reads: CAWSNRGGNTEAFF. In DNA form, the CDR3 reads TGTGCCTGGAGCAACAGGGGCGGGAACACTGAAGCTTTCTTT. Drawing the rest from reference TRBV30 and TRBJ1-1, the complete variable domain is SQTIHQWPATLVQPVGSPLSLECTVEGTSNPNLYWYRQAAGRGLQLLFYSVGIGQISSEVPQNLSASRPQDRQFILSSKKLLLSDSGFYLCAWSNRGGNTEAFFGQGTRLTVV.